The 15 T cell receptor beta chains given below trace back to one sample, sequenced in a study of regulatory T cells in long-lasting Graves disease. CDR3 regions were amplified by Arm-PCR using iRepertoire HTBI primers to build TCR beta libraries. Each CDR3 protein is one row after TCRdb ran MiXCR on the multiplex PCR reads. Of almost 350,000 distinct CDR3 sequences listed, 15% to 20% are singletons. Sample time point: persistent/refractory GD, antithyroid drugs over 5 years with positive TRAb. Following extraction of RNA from PBMCs, that RNA was used to make the TCR library. Source: peripheral blood mononuclear cells (PBMCs), taken when the disease was refractory, from a patient treated with antithyroid drugs. These receptors all stem from a female donor with Graves disease.

The sample holds many counts of this clonotype. The chain links TRBV12-3 or TRBV12-4 to TRBJ2-5, with 11 nucleotides matching TRBD2. The CDR3 extends over 15 amino acids. Trimming at V came to 7 bases and at J to 1 base, leaving 5 bases not matched to a gene. CDR3 sequence (DNA): TGTGCCAGCACCCTGACTAGCGGGGCCCAAGAGACCCAGTACTTC. Translated, it gives CASTLTSGAQETQYF.

This clonotype came up many times. The V call is TRBV6-5, the J call TRBJ1-6; no definite D call. From germline, CDR1 is MNHEY and CDR2 SVGAGI. Trimming shortened V by 4 bases and J by 9 bases, and 13 bases separated the two germline ends. This CDR3 is 14 amino acids long. CDR3 sequence reads: CASSLLTSASPLHF. Written as DNA, the CDR3 is TGTGCCAGCAGTTTGTTAACTTCGGCTTCACCCCTCCACTTT.

This clonotype turned up a few times. The chain couples TRBV28 to TRBJ2-7, with D possibly matching TRBD2 (7 bases). With 5 bases removed from V and 5 bases from J, the gap between germline ends came to 16 bases. The CDR3 length is 14 residues. CDR1 and CDR2 (germline): MDHEN, SYDVKM. Here the CDR3 DNA reads TGTGCCAGCAGTCACAGGGAGGGTGCCGACGAGCAGTACTTC. It encodes CASSHREGADEQYF.

This clonotype was detected ten times or more. The chain uses TRBV12-3 or TRBV12-4 and TRBJ2-7; TRBD1 might be the D (6 bases). V lost 1 base and J lost 6, with 13 bases in between. The CDR3 is 14 residues long. The CDR3 sequence: CASSLGQGQGEQYF. The DNA of the CDR3 is TGTGCCAGCAGTTTAGGGCAGGGGCAGGGCGAGCAGTACTTC.

This clonotype was seen a few times. The rearrangement links TRBV6-2 or TRBV6-3 to TRBJ2-7; D is perhaps TRBD1 or TRBD2 (5 bases each). The length of the CDR3 is 14 residues. V lost 0 bases and J lost 3, with 9 bases in between. Germline lookup yields CDR1 MNHEY and CDR2 SVGEGT. CDR3 sequence (DNA): TGTGCCAGCAGTTACTCCGGGACGTTCTACGAGCAGTACTTC. Encoded protein: CASSYSGTFYEQYF.

This clonotype was detected only a few times. V usage is TRBV18 and J usage is TRBJ1-4, with 7 nucleotides matching TRBD1. Germline values: CDR1 KGHSH, CDR2 LQKENI. CDR3 length: 17 residues. The junction had 7 bases not matched to a gene; V was cut back by 3 bases and J by 0 bases. CDR3 sequence reads: CASSPVAGTATNEKLFF. CDR3 DNA: TGTGCCAGCTCACCGGTCGCCGGGACAGCAACTAATGAAAAACTGTTTTTT.

This clonotype was counted ten times or more. This chain connects TRBV28 to TRBJ2-5, with 10 bases fitting TRBD2. The CDR3 spans 15 residues. From germline, CDR1 is MDHEN and CDR2 SYDVKM. V was pared by 4 bases and J by 5 bases, with 7 bases of the junction left unmatched. CDR3 residues: CASSSSSGSGETQYF. The CDR3 DNA reads TGTGCCAGCAGTTCGTCTAGCGGGAGTGGGGAGACCCAGTACTTC.

The chain employs TRBV30 and TRBJ1-2, with D possibly TRBD1 on 5 matching bases. Per the germline V gene, CDR1 is GTSNPN and CDR2 is SVGIG (reference sequence). Trimming cost V 2 bases and J 4 bases, with 20 bases left between them. The CDR3 contains 16 residues. CDR3 DNA sequence: TGTGCCTGGAGTAAGGTTGGGGCAGGCCAGTCCTATGGCTACACCTTC. It codes for CAWSKVGAGQSYGYTF.

The CDR3 loop reads CASSLGGQGIYEQYF. The CDR3 nucleotides are TGCGCCAGCAGCTTGGGGGGACAGGGGATCTACGAGCAGTACTTC. The J gene is TRBJ2-7, the V gene TRBV5-1; 10 bases agree with TRBD1. This CDR3 region has 15 residues. The V gene's germline CDR1 is SGHRS and CDR2 YFSETQ. V lost 0 bases to trimming and J lost 3 bases; unmatched junction nucleotides: 3. Filled out from reference TRBV5-1 and TRBJ2-7, the complete variable domain reads KAGVTQTPRYLIKTRGQQVTLSCSPISGHRSVSWYQQTPGQGLQFLFEYFSETQRNKGNFPGRFSGRQFSNSRSEMNVSTLELGDSALYLCASSLGGQGIYEQYFGPGTRLTVT.

This clonotype was seen more than once but under ten times. This chain links TRBV19 with TRBJ1-6; possible D gene TRBD1, 5 bases. V lost 3 bases to trimming and J lost 11 bases, with 14 bases between them. This CDR3 region has 14 residues. Germline V lookup: CDR1 LNHDA, CDR2 SQIVND (reference sequence). The CDR3, as DNA: TGTGCCAGTAGTATGGGGCAGGCCCATACACCCCTCCACTTT. As protein: CASSMGQAHTPLHF.

This clonotype was observed many times. V usage is TRBV11-2 and J usage is TRBJ1-2, with 8 bases aligning to TRBD1. V lost 1 base, J lost 8 bases, and 9 bases stayed unmatched. Germline lookup yields CDR1 SGHAT and CDR2 FQNNGV. This CDR3 is 15 amino acids long. CDR3 sequence: CASSLVGRGPRGYTF. In DNA form, the CDR3 reads TGTGCCAGCAGCTTAGTCGGCAGGGGGCCGAGAGGCTACACCTTC.

This clonotype has at least ten counts. V is TRBV12-3 or TRBV12-4 and J is TRBJ2-5; TRBD2 matches 9 bases. J was trimmed by 3 bases and V by 5 bases; bases with no gene match: 4. The CDR3 runs to 14 residues. CDR3 sequence: CASSHSGGKETQYF. In DNA form, the CDR3 reads TGTGCCAGCAGTCATAGCGGGGGAAAAGAGACCCAGTACTTC.

This clonotype was counted at least ten times. This chain links TRBV5-1 with TRBJ1-4; D is possibly TRBD1 (5 bases). The CDR3 length is 13 residues. Trimming left V 2 bases short and J 6 bases short, with 8 bases between. Germline values: CDR1 SGHRS, CDR2 YFSETQ. CDR3 DNA: TGCGCCAGCAGCTTCGGAGGGGATGAAAAACTGTTTTTT. It yields the protein CASSFGGDEKLFF. The full variable domain, with the rest looked up from reference TRBV5-1 and TRBJ1-4, is KAGVTQTPRYLIKTRGQQVTLSCSPISGHRSVSWYQQTPGQGLQFLFEYFSETQRNKGNFPGRFSGRQFSNSRSEMNVSTLELGDSALYLCASSFGGDEKLFFGSGTQLSVL.

The table lists this clonotype with a count of one. This could be a read error, since a much larger clone is one nucleotide away. The CDR3 loop reads CASSYSLTGGGETQCF. The DNA for the CDR3 is TGTGCCAGCAGTTACTCTCTGACAGGGGGCGGTGAGACCCAGTGCTTC. This rearrangement joins TRBV6-2 or TRBV6-3 to TRBJ2-5, with 10 bases aligning to TRBD1. The CDR3 contains 16 residues. CDR1 and CDR2 (germline): MNHEY, SVGEGT.

The chain carries TRBV3-1 and TRBJ2-5, with 16 bases aligning to TRBD2. Losses at the gene ends were 5 bases for V and 4 bases for J; bases not matched to a gene: 4. Germline V CDR1 and CDR2: LGHDT, YNNKEL (reference sequence). The CDR3 has 16 residues. The CDR3 DNA reads TGTGCCAGCAGCTACGGGACTAGCGGGAGGGGAGAGACCCAGTACTTC. Translated, it gives CASSYGTSGRGETQYF.